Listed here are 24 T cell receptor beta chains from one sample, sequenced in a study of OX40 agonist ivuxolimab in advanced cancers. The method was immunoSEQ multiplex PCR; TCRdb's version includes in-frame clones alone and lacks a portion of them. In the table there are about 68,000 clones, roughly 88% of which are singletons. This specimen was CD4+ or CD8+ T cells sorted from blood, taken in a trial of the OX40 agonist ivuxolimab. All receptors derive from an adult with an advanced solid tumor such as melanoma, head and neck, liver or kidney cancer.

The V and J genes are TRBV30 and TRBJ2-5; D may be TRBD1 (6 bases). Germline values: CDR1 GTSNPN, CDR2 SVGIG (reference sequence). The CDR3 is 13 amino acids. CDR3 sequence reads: CANGQSGVGTQYF. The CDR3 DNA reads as TGTGCGAACGGACAGTCTGGGGTTGGGACCCAGTACTTC.

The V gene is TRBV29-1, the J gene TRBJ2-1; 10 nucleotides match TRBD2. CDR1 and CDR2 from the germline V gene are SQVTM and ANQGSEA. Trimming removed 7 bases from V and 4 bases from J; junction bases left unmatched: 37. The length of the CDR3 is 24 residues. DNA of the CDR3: TGCAGCGCCCGACTTGGGGGTTTGGGGCGTAAAAGGCTAGCGGGAGAGGGGGTTTACAATGAGCAGTTCTTC. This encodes CSARLGGLGRKRLAGEGVYNEQFF.

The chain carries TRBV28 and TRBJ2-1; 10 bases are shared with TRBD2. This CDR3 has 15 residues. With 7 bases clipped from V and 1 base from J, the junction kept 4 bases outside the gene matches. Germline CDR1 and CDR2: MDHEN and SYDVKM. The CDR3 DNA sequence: TGTGCCAGCACCGGGGGACTAGCGTCCTACAATGAGCAGTTCTTC. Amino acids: CASTGGLASYNEQFF.

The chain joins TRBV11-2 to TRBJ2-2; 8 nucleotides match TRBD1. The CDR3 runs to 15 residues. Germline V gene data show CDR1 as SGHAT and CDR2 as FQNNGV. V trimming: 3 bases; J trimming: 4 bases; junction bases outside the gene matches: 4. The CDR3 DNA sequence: TGTGCCAGCAGCTTGCAGGGGGCGATCACCGGGGAGCTGTTTTTT. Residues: CASSLQGAITGELFF.

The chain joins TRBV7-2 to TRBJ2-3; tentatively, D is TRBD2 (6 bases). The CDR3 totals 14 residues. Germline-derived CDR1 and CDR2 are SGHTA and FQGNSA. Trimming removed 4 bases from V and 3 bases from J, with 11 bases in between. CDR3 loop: CASSSSVGTDTQYF. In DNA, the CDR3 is TGTGCCAGCAGCTCTAGCGTGGGGACAGATACGCAGTATTTT.

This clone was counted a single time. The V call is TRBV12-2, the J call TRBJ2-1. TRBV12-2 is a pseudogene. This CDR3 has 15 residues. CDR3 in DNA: TGTGCAAGTCGCTTAGAAGGGGGTAGCGGCAATGAGCAGTTCTTC. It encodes CASRLEGGSGNEQFF.

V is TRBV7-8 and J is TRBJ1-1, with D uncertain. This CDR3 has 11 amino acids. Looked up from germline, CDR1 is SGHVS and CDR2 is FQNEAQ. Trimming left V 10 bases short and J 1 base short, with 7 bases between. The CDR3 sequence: CATSENTEAFF. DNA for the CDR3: TGTGCCACATCTGAGAACACTGAAGCTTTCTTT.

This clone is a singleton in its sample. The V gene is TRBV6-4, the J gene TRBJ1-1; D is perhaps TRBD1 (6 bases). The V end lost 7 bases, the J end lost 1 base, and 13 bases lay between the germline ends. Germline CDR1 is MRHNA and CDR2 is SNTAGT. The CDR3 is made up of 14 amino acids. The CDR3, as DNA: TGTGCCAGCACCCAAGGGGGGGGGAACACTGAAGCTTTCTTT. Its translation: CASTQGGGNTEAFF.

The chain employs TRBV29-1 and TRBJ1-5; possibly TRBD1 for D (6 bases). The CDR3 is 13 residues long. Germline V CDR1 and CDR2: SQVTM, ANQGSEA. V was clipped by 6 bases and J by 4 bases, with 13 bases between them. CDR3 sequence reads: CSVNLGGNQPQHF. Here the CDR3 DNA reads TGCAGCGTCAACTTAGGGGGAAATCAGCCCCAGCATTTT. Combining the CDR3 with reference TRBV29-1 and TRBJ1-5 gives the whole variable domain SAVISQKPSRDICQRGTSLTIQCQVDSQVTMMFWYRQQPGQSLTLIATANQGSEATYESGFVIDKFPISRPNLTFSTLTVSNMSPEDSSIYLCSVNLGGNQPQHFGDGTRLSIL.

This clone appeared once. The CDR3 here is CASSLGTGGDEQYF. The CDR3 region has the DNA TGCGCCAGCAGCTTGGGGACAGGGGGCGACGAGCAGTACTTC. The chain joins TRBV5-1 to TRBJ2-7, with TRBD1 identical over 11 bases. The germline gives CDR1 SGHRS, CDR2 YFSETQ. V shed 0 bases and J 5 bases; nucleotides not matched to a gene: 1. There are 14 residues in the CDR3.

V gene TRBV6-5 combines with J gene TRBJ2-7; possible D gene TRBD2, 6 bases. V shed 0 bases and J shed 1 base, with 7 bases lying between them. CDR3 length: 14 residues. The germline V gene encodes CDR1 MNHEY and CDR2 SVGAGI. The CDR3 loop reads CASSYSGRSYEQYF. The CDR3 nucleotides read TGTGCCAGCAGTTACTCGGGGAGGTCCTACGAGCAGTACTTC.

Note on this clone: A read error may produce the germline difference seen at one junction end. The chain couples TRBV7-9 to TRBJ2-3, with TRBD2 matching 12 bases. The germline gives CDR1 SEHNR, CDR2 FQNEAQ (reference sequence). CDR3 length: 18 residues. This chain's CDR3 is CASSLTTSGRPLLFFARF. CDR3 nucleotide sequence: TGTGCCAGCAGTCTCACGACTAGCGGGAGACCCCTCTTATTTTTTGCACGTTTT.

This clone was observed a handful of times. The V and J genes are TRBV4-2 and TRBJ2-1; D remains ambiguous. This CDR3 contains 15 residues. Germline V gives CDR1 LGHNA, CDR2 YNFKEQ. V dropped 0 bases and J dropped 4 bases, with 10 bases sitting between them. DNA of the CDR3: TGTGCCAGCAGCCAAGATCGCCAGCTTTACAATGAGCAGTTCTTC. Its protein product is CASSQDRQLYNEQFF.

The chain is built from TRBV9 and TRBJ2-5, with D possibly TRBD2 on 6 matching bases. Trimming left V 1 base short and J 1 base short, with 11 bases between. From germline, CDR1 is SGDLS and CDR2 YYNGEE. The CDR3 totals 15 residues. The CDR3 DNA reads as TGTGCCAGCAGCGTACATAGGGACTCCCAAGAGACCCAGTACTTC. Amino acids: CASSVHRDSQETQYF.

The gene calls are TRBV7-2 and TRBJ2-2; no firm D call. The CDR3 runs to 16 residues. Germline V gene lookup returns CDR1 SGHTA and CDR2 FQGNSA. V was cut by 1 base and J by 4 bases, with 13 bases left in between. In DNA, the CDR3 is TGTGCCAGCAGCTTAGAAAAACGGGTTGGCACCGGGGAGCTGTTTTTT. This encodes CASSLEKRVGTGELFF.

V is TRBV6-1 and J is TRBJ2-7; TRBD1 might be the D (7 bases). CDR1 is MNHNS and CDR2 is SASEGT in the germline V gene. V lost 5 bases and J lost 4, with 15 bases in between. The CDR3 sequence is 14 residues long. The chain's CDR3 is CASSYTAGGYEQYF. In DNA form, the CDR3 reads TGTGCCAGCAGTTATACGGCAGGGGGGTACGAGCAGTACTTC.

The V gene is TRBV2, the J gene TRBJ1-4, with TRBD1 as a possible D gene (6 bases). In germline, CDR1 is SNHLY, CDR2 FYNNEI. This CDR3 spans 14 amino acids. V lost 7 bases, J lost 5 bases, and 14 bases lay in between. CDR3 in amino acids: CASKPRTENEKLFF. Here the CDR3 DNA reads TGTGCCAGCAAGCCTCGGACAGAGAATGAAAAACTGTTTTTT.

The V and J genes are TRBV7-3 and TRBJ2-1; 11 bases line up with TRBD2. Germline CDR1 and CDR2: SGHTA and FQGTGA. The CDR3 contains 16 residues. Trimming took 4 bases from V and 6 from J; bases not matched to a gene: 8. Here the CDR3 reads CASSSVAGGPFNEQFF. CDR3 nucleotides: TGTGCCAGCAGCTCTGTAGCGGGAGGGCCCTTCAATGAGCAGTTCTTC.

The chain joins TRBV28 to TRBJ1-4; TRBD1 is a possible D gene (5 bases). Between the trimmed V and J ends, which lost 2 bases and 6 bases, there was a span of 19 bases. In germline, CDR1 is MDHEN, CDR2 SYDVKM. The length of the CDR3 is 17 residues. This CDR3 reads CASSLRPGAPRYEKLFF. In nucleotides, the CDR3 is TGTGCCAGCAGTTTAAGGCCCGGGGCGCCCCGATATGAAAAACTGTTTTTT.

CDR3 protein: CASSIRGGETQYF. CDR3 sequence (DNA): TGTGCCAGTAGTATAAGAGGTGGAGAGACCCAGTACTTC. The chain is built from TRBV19 and TRBJ2-5, with D uncertain. The CDR3 consists of 13 residues. Trimming shortened V by 2 bases and J by 4 bases, and 8 bases separated the two germline ends. CDR1 is LNHDA, CDR2 SQIVND, per germline (reference sequence).

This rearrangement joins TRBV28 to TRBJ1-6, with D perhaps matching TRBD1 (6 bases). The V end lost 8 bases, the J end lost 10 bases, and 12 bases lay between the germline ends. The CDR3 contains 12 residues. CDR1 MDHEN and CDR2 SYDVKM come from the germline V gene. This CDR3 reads CASSEGGSPLHF. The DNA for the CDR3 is TGTGCCAGCTCCGAGGGGGGATCACCCCTCCACTTT. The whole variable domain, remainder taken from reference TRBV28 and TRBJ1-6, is DVKVTQSSRYLVKRTGEKVFLECVQDMDHENMFWYRQDPGLGLRLIYFSYDVKMKEKGDIPEGYSVSREKKERFSLILESASTNQTSMYLCASSEGGSPLHFGNGTRLTVT.

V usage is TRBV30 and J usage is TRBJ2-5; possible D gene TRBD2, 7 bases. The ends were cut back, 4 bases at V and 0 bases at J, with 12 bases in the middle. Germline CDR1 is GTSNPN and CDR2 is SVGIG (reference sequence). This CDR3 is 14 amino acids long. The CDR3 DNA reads TGTGCCTGGATGGGGAGGGGGTACCAAGAGACCCAGTACTTC. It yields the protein CAWMGRGYQETQYF.

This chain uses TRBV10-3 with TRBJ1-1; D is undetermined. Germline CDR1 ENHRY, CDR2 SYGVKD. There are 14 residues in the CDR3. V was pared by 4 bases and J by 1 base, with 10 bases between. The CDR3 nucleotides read TGTGCCATCAGTGGTCGAGGGAGGAACACTGAAGCTTTCTTT. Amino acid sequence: CAISGRGRNTEAFF.

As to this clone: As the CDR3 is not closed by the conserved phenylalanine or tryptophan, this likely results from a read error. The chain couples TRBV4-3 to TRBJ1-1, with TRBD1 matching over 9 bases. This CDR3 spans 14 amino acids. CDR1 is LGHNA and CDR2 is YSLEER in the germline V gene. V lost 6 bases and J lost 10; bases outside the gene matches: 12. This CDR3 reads CASSGGQGRRGAFL. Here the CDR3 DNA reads TGCGCCAGCAGTGGGGGACAGGGAAGAAGGGGAGCTTTCCTT.